One sample yielded the 25 T cell receptor beta chains listed below, sequenced in a study of blood T cell repertoires in COVID-19. The data were produced by immunoSEQ multiplex PCR, yet TCRdb's version contains in-frame clones alone and is incomplete. This sample has around 130,000 clones, with more than 70% found just once. Sequencing was done on a sample of peripheral blood. The receptors were gathered from a woman aged 60-70 years with acute or convalescent COVID-19.

The rearrangement uses TRBV19 and TRBJ2-1, with 7 bases lining up with TRBD1. Germline trimming cut 4 bases from V and 2 bases from J; bases unmatched to any gene: 11. CDR1 and CDR2 from the germline V gene are LNHDA and SQIVND (reference sequence). The CDR3 is 17 residues long. In DNA, the CDR3 is TGTGCCAGTAGTAAAACGACAGGGCGGGTCACCTACAATGAGCAGTTCTTC. This encodes CASSKTTGRVTYNEQFF.

DNA for the CDR3: TGTGCCAGCAGCCTACACTGGACGCGGGAAGAGACCCAGTACTTC. This gives the protein CASSLHWTREETQYF. V and J are TRBV3-1 (or the pseudogene TRBV3-2) and TRBJ2-5; D perhaps matches TRBD2 (5 bases). Germline loops: CDR1 LGHDT, CDR2 YNNKEL (reference sequence). The CDR3 extends over 15 amino acids. V was cut by 4 bases and J by 3 bases, with 15 bases left in between.

The chain uses TRBV11-3 and TRBJ2-3; 7 nucleotides agree with TRBD2. V shed 5 bases, J shed 2 bases, and the junction held 10 bases outside the gene matches. Germline assignment: CDR1 SGHNT and CDR2 YENEEA. The CDR3 extends over 16 amino acids. The CDR3 nucleotides read TGTGCCAGCAGCCCGCGCTCTAGCGGATACACAGATACGCAGTATTTT. This encodes CASSPRSSGYTDTQYF. The full variable domain, completed using reference TRBV11-3 and TRBJ2-3, is EAGVVQSPRYKIIEKKQPVAFWCNPISGHNTLYWYLQNLGQGPELLIRYENEEAVDDSQLPKDRFSAERLKGVDSTLKIQPAELGDSAVYLCASSPRSSGYTDTQYFGPGTRLTVL.

The J gene is TRBJ2-1, the V gene TRBV29-1; 11 bases agree with TRBD2. The germline gives CDR1 SQVTM, CDR2 ANQGSEA. CDR3 length: 14 residues. The junction had 7 bases not matched to a gene; V was cut back by 5 bases and J by 7 bases. CDR3 sequence reads: CSVSTSGRTNEQFF. The CDR3 DNA sequence: TGCAGCGTTTCTACTAGCGGGAGAACGAATGAGCAGTTCTTC.

This clone was seen a handful of times. The rearrangement uses TRBV19 and TRBJ1-1; tentative D call: TRBD1 (5 bases). Germline V lookup: CDR1 LNHDA, CDR2 SQIVND (reference sequence). V dropped 4 bases and J dropped 11 bases, with 14 bases sitting between them. CDR3 length equals 12 residues. For the CDR3, the DNA is TGTGCCAGTAGTACCTATAGGGGACTTGCTTTCTTT. Translating it yields CASSTYRGLAFF.

This chain uses TRBV27 with TRBJ1-1; 12 bases are a match to TRBD1. Germline V gene data show CDR1 as MNHEY and CDR2 as SMNVEV (reference sequence). The CDR3 contains 15 residues. J lost 6 bases, V lost 5 bases, and 7 bases had no gene match. The CDR3 region has the DNA TGTGCCAGCAGTCCAGGGACAGGGGGCCGGTCTGAAGCTTTCTTT. Translating gives CASSPGTGGRSEAFF.

This chain connects TRBV28 to TRBJ2-7; 9 positions agree with TRBD1. The CDR3 totals 13 residues. V dropped 6 bases and J dropped 2; count of bases not matched to a gene: 2. Germline-derived CDR1 and CDR2 are MDHEN and SYDVKM. The CDR3 sequence: CASRRQGAYEQYF. The CDR3 DNA reads as TGTGCCAGCAGACGACAGGGGGCCTACGAGCAGTACTTC.

This chain connects TRBV3-1 (or the pseudogene TRBV3-2) to TRBJ2-3, with 8 bases that match TRBD2. The CDR3 spans 13 residues. Unmatched junction bases numbered 11, after V lost 10 bases and J lost 8 bases. Germline V lookup: CDR1 LGHDT, CDR2 YNNKEL (reference sequence). The CDR3: CATKLAGVATQYF. The DNA for the CDR3 is TGTGCCACTAAGCTAGCGGGTGTGGCTACGCAGTATTTT.

This CDR3 reads CASSQGVGKLFF. In nucleotides, the CDR3 is TGTGCCAGCAGCCAGGGGGTTGGGAAACTGTTTTTT. The chain uses TRBV6-5 and TRBJ1-4, with 7 positions matching TRBD1. The CDR3 has 12 amino acids. V gave up 6 bases and J gave up 11 bases; unmatched junction bases: 6. Germline CDR1 is MNHEY and CDR2 is SVGAGI.

This clone was seen just once. The CDR3 protein is CATTGIPDTGELFF. CDR3 DNA sequence: TGTGCCACGACCGGGATTCCGGACACCGGGGAGCTGTTTTTT. This chain links TRBV10-3 with TRBJ2-2; tentatively, D is TRBD2 (5 bases). V was pared by 10 bases and J by 3 bases, with 15 bases between. Germline V gives CDR1 ENHRY, CDR2 SYGVKD. The CDR3 length is 14 residues.

Only one count was recorded for this clone. The rearrangement joins TRBV5-6 to TRBJ1-3; TRBD1 matches 7 bases. V shed 0 bases, J shed 4 bases, and the junction held 1 base outside the gene matches. The CDR3 spans 14 residues. Germline CDR1 is SGHDT and CDR2 is YYEEEE. The CDR3 sequence: CASSLGQGGNTIYF. The CDR3, as DNA: TGTGCCAGCAGCTTGGGACAGGGAGGAAACACCATATATTTT. Filled out from reference TRBV5-6 and TRBJ1-3, the complete variable domain reads DAGVTQSPTHLIKTRGQQVTLRCSPKSGHDTVSWYQQALGQGPQFIFQYYEEEERQRGNFPDRFSGHQFPNYSSELNVNALLLGDSALYLCASSLGQGGNTIYFGEGSWLTVV.

The CDR3 DNA reads TGTGCCAGCAGCGAGGGTGCCGAAGCTTTCTTT. It specifies CASSEGAEAFF. The chain links TRBV3-1 (or the pseudogene TRBV3-2) to TRBJ1-1, with D hard to call. This CDR3 comprises 11 residues. The germline V gene encodes CDR1 LGHDT and CDR2 YNNKEL (reference sequence). V was pared by 5 bases and J by 8 bases, with 9 bases between.

The rearrangement links TRBV7-3 to TRBJ2-7; 10 nucleotides line up with TRBD1. J was trimmed by 8 bases and V by 5 bases; bases with no gene match: 9. CDR1 is SGHTA and CDR2 is FQGTGA in the germline V gene. The CDR3 totals 14 residues. CDR3 sequence reads: CASSPSRTGGKQYF. CDR3 DNA: TGTGCCAGCAGCCCATCCCGGACAGGGGGTAAGCAGTACTTC.

This chain connects TRBV11-2 to TRBJ1-1; a possible D gene is TRBD1 (5 bases). Trimming stripped 1 base from V and 0 bases from J, with 9 bases between. The germline V gene has CDR1 SGHAT and CDR2 FQNNGV. This CDR3 is 15 amino acids long. The CDR3 DNA follows: TGTGCCAGCAGCTTAGGCCCAGGGCTGAACACTGAAGCTTTCTTT. The encoded protein is CASSLGPGLNTEAFF.

V is TRBV9 and J is TRBJ2-2; 9 nucleotides line up with TRBD2. Germline loops: CDR1 SGDLS, CDR2 YYNGEE. The trim removed 7 bases at V and 3 bases at J, leaving 7 bases unmatched. This CDR3 spans 15 amino acids. CDR3 residues: CASGPLAGHTGELFF. The CDR3 region has the DNA TGTGCCAGCGGCCCACTAGCGGGTCACACCGGGGAGCTGTTTTTT.

The chain couples TRBV12-3 or TRBV12-4 to TRBJ2-3; no firm D call. Trimming removed 3 bases at V and 6 bases at J, with 4 bases between. This CDR3 comprises 11 residues. CDR3 sequence (DNA): TGTGCCAGCAGTTTGGCCGATACGCAGTATTTT. It encodes CASSLADTQYF.

The CDR3: CASFSWVGGRIGTEAFF. CDR3 DNA: TGTGCCAGCTTTTCATGGGTGGGAGGGCGCATTGGCACTGAAGCTTTCTTT. The chain uses TRBV19 and TRBJ1-1; the D is unclear. CDR3 length equals 17 residues. CDR1 LNHDA and CDR2 SQIVND come from the germline V gene (reference sequence). V shed 9 bases and J shed 4 bases, with 27 bases lying between them. Complete variable domain (other parts from reference TRBV19 and TRBJ1-1): DGGITQSPKYLFRKEGQNVTLSCEQNLNHDAMYWYRQDPGQGLRLIYYSQIVNDFQKGDIAEGYSVSREKKESFPLTVTSAQKNPTAFYLCASFSWVGGRIGTEAFFGQGTRLTVV.

The gene calls are TRBV4-2 and TRBJ2-5, with D perhaps matching TRBD2 (6 bases). V lost 0 bases to trimming and J lost 6 bases, with 14 bases between them. Germline loops: CDR1 LGHNA, CDR2 YNFKEQ. This CDR3 is 15 amino acids long. As DNA, the CDR3 is TGTGCCAGCAGCCAAGAGGTGACTGGGGGGAAGACCCAGTACTTC. Translating it yields CASSQEVTGGKTQYF.

The chain is built from TRBV28 and TRBJ1-5; unclear D gene. CDR1 is MDHEN, CDR2 SYDVKM, per germline. This CDR3 comprises 12 residues. DNA for the CDR3: TGTGCGTACGGTTCGGGTAACCAGCCCCAGCATTTT. It yields the protein CAYGSGNQPQHF.

The chain is built from TRBV12-3 or TRBV12-4 and TRBJ1-2; no clear D gene. V was trimmed by 5 bases and J by 4 bases, leaving 8 bases between them. The CDR3 sequence is 12 residues long. The CDR3 bases are TGTGCCAGCAGTCGTCGGAGCTATGGCTACACCTTC. It codes for CASSRRSYGYTF.

The chain recombines TRBV3-1 (or the pseudogene TRBV3-2) with TRBJ2-1, with 12 bases fitting TRBD2. Trimming took 2 bases from V and 0 from J; bases not matched to a gene: 17. The CDR3 has 22 residues. Looked up from germline, CDR1 is LGHDT and CDR2 is YNNKEL (reference sequence). The CDR3 spells CASSQNPRGGLAGLRSYNEQFF. The CDR3 DNA is TGTGCCAGCAGCCAAAACCCCCGGGGGGGACTAGCGGGCCTCCGCTCCTACAATGAGCAGTTCTTC.

This clone was observed once. The chain carries TRBV13 and TRBJ2-2; maybe TRBD1 (5 bases). Trimming pared 5 bases from V and 2 bases from J, leaving 15 bases between. Germline-derived CDR1 and CDR2 are PRHDT and FYEKMQ (reference sequence). This CDR3 spans 16 amino acids. The DNA for the CDR3 is TGTGCCAGCAGCCCCCCCAGGGTATTAAACACCGGGGAGCTGTTTTTT. It specifies CASSPPRVLNTGELFF.

The chain has TRBV5-4 and TRBJ2-1; 8 nucleotides agree with TRBD2. The CDR3 contains 16 residues. In germline, CDR1 is SGHNT, CDR2 YYREEE (reference sequence). V trimming: 1 base; J trimming: 2 bases; junction bases outside the gene matches: 5. CDR3 sequence reads: CASSLTPAGAYNEQFF. The CDR3 DNA follows: TGTGCCAGCAGCTTGACGCCAGCGGGAGCCTACAATGAGCAGTTCTTC.

V gene TRBV2 combines with J gene TRBJ1-6; 11 bases are a match to TRBD1. Germline lookup yields CDR1 SNHLY and CDR2 FYNNEI. V dropped 4 bases and J dropped 11; count of bases not matched to a gene: 4. This CDR3 spans 14 amino acids. CDR3 sequence: CASSGDRGVTPLHF. For the CDR3, the DNA is TGTGCCAGCAGTGGGGACAGGGGGGTGACACCCCTCCACTTT.

This clone was detected once. The chain recombines TRBV27 with TRBJ2-5, with 8 bases that match TRBD2. Germline V gene data show CDR1 as MNHEY and CDR2 as SMNVEV (reference sequence). Unmatched junction bases numbered 6, after V lost 3 bases and J lost 9 bases. This CDR3 is 13 amino acids long. This chain's CDR3 is CASSFSGRGPQYF. The CDR3, as DNA: TGTGCCAGCAGTTTCAGCGGGAGAGGGCCCCAGTACTTC.